These 29 T cell receptor beta chains were all obtained from the same sample, sequenced in a study of CD8+CD57+ T cells in acquired aplastic anemia. Genomic DNA was employed as the template in profiling TCR beta VDJ and CDR3. Each CDR3 protein gets one entry after TCRdb re-called the reads with MiXCR. This table has 250,000 to 300,000 distinct CDR3 sequences, roughly three fifths appearing once. The sequenced sample was sorted CD4+, CD8+, or CD8+CD57+ T cells (not recorded which) from PBMCs. The receptors derive from a human donor with severe aplastic anemia or a healthy control (not recorded which).

The chain's CDR3 is CASSLVGQGSNQPQHF. The CDR3 coding sequence is TGTGCCAGCAGCTTAGTTGGGCAGGGAAGCAATCAGCCCCAGCATTTT. The chain uses TRBV7-8 and TRBJ1-5, with a tentative D call TRBD1 (5 bases). Trimming removed 1 base from V and 1 base from J, with 11 bases in between. CDR1 and CDR2 (germline): SGHVS, FQNEAQ. The CDR3 covers 16 residues.

This clonotype was seen ten or more times. This sequence joins TRBV28 and TRBJ2-7; TRBD2 agrees at 10 bases. This CDR3 has 16 residues. With V trimmed by 1 base and J by 4 bases, 7 bases remained unmatched. CDR1 MDHEN and CDR2 SYDVKM come from the germline V gene. The CDR3 nucleotides are TGTGCCAGCAGTTTATCTTTAGCGGGGGGCGGGTACGAGCAGTACTTC. This sequence encodes CASSLSLAGGGYEQYF.

This clonotype was counted once. The chain has TRBV2 and TRBJ2-3; D is unclear. CDR3 length equals 15 residues. The germline CDR1 and CDR2 sequences are SNHLY and FYNNEI. With 7 bases removed from V and 2 bases from J, the gap between germline ends came to 16 bases. The CDR3 DNA follows: TGTGCCAGCACTCCGCCGGGCGACCCCACAGATACGCAGTATTTT. It is translated as CASTPPGDPTDTQYF.

Concerning this clonotype: This may come from a read error, since a much larger clone is one base off. The V gene is TRBV5-6, the J gene TRBJ2-2; D not resolved. This CDR3 has 16 amino acids. V was cut by 6 bases and J by 0 bases, with 15 bases left in between. CDR1 SGHDT and CDR2 YYEEEE come from the germline V gene. CDR3 bases: TGTGCCAGCAACCCAGAGTGGAGCCCGAACACCGGGGAGCTGTTTTTT. It encodes CASNPEWSPNTGELFF.

On this clonotype itself: This sequence may be a read error, since a much larger clone differs from it by one base. This chain connects TRBV6-5 to TRBJ1-1; 7 bases fit TRBD1. This CDR3 contains 16 residues. CDR1 and CDR2 (germline): MNHEY, SVGAGI. Trimming took 4 bases from V and 1 from J; bases not matched to a gene: 9. The CDR3 here is CASSWDSGGQNTEAFF. The CDR3 DNA reads TGTGCCAGCAGTTGGGACAGTGGCGGCCAGAACACTGAAGCTTTCTTT.

V gene TRBV19 combines with J gene TRBJ1-2; tentatively, D is TRBD1 (5 bases). With 5 bases removed from V and 4 bases from J, the gap between germline ends came to 14 bases. Germline V gene sequence: CDR1 LNHDA, CDR2 SQIVND (reference sequence). The CDR3 sequence is 14 residues long. CDR3 nucleotides: TGTGCCAGTAGTGTGGGGGTTTCCGGCTATGGCTACACCTTC. Translating gives CASSVGVSGYGYTF.

This clonotype turned up a few times. Just one base apart from a much larger clone, this may be a read error. The CDR3 does not end in the conserved phenylalanine or tryptophan, so this is likely a read error. CDR3 sequence (DNA): TGTGCCAGCAACCCTCGGGGGGGAAAGAACACCGGGGAGCTGTTTCTT. Its translation: CASNPRGGKNTGELFL. The chain links TRBV7-8 to TRBJ2-2; 8 bases agree with TRBD2. The junction had 8 bases not matched to a gene; V was cut back by 7 bases and J by 1 base. Germline V CDR1 and CDR2: SGHVS, FQNEAQ. CDR3 length: 16 residues.

The chain joins TRBV29-1 to TRBJ1-2, with D hard to call. CDR1 SQVTM and CDR2 ANQGSEA come from the germline V gene. CDR3 length equals 9 residues. Deletions cut 8 bases from V and 8 bases from J, with 9 bases between. The CDR3 sequence: CSILEGYTF. The CDR3 DNA is TGCAGCATCCTGGAAGGCTACACCTTC.

Comment on this clonotype: One junction end does not reproduce the germline sequence, and a read error may be involved. The J gene is TRBJ1-6, the V gene TRBV20-1; 8 nucleotides line up with TRBD1. CDR1 and CDR2 from the germline V gene are DFQATT and SNEGSKA (reference sequence). This CDR3 spans 13 amino acids. The CDR3 is CSARDRYTGTGIF. CDR3 nucleotide sequence: TGCAGTGCTAGAGATCGTTATACCGGGACAGGCATCTTT.

This clonotype was seen at least ten times. The chain combines TRBV6-5 with TRBJ2-5; D call uncertain. Germline V gives CDR1 MNHEY, CDR2 SVGAGI. The CDR3 contains 14 residues. V lost 0 bases and J lost 5, with 10 bases in between. The CDR3, as DNA: TGTGCCAGCAGTTACTCCGCACAACGGGAGACCCAGTACTTC. This sequence encodes CASSYSAQRETQYF.

The J gene is TRBJ2-7, the V gene TRBV7-6, with a possible D match to TRBD2 (6 bases). The CDR3 sequence is 15 residues long. Germline V gives CDR1 SGHVS, CDR2 FNYEAQ. V gave up 5 bases and J gave up 3 bases, with 17 bases separating them. CDR3 region: CASSPLASSLYEQYF. In DNA, the CDR3 is TGTGCCAGCAGCCCTCTAGCGTCGAGCCTCTACGAGCAGTACTTC.

This clonotype was observed many times. The genes are TRBV4-2 and TRBJ1-1; D may be TRBD1 (5 bases). This CDR3 region has 14 residues. Deletions cut 0 bases from V and 7 bases from J, with 12 bases between. Germline values: CDR1 LGHNA, CDR2 YNFKEQ. The CDR3 nucleotides read TGTGCCAGCAGCCAAGACAGGGCCAGAAATGAAGCTTTCTTT. Amino acids: CASSQDRARNEAFF.

This chain uses TRBV7-2 with TRBJ2-5, with 13 bases aligning to TRBD2. V lost 1 base, J lost 7 bases, and 9 bases stayed unmatched. Germline loops: CDR1 SGHTA, CDR2 FQGNSA. The CDR3 is made up of 17 amino acids. The CDR3 here is CASSLGRRLAGGGTQYF. The DNA for the CDR3 is TGTGCCAGCAGCTTAGGTCGTCGACTAGCGGGGGGTGGGACCCAGTACTTC.

The V and J genes are TRBV20-1 and TRBJ2-3; D is unresolved. The germline CDR1 and CDR2 sequences are DFQATT and SNEGSKA (reference sequence). The CDR3 is 11 amino acids. Trimming took off 5 bases at V and 5 bases at J, with 8 bases between the two ends. The CDR3 DNA sequence: TGCAGTGCTGCTACTGTAGATACGCAGTATTTT. Protein sequence: CSAATVDTQYF.

Ten or more counts support this clonotype. J is TRBJ1-1 and V is TRBV2, with D perhaps matching TRBD1 (5 bases). The germline V and J ends were trimmed by 1 base and 5 bases, with 17 bases remaining between them. Germline assignment: CDR1 SNHLY and CDR2 FYNNEI. This CDR3 contains 16 residues. CDR3 amino acids: CASSEGRGVVGTEAFF. For the CDR3, the DNA is TGTGCCAGCAGTGAAGGGCGGGGGGTGGTTGGGACTGAAGCTTTCTTT.

Remarks on this clonotype: Likely a read error: the CDR3 ends without its conserved phenylalanine or tryptophan. No DNA is shown, since the ends of the CDR3 on it are uncertain; the CDR3 is the one TCRdb lists. The chain links TRBV12-5 to TRBJ2-5; the DNA was not used to check the table's D call, TRBD1. The CDR3 has 15 residues if both end residues are counted. Germline lookup yields CDR1 LGHNT and CDR2 FRNRAP. CDR3 residues: CASSRDRDSPLHFGN.

The V gene is TRBV12-3 or TRBV12-4, the J gene TRBJ2-7, with TRBD1 matching over 11 bases. J lost 5 bases, V lost 1 base, and 4 bases had no gene match. This CDR3 spans 15 amino acids. This CDR3 is CASSLGTGGVHEQYF. The CDR3 region has the DNA TGTGCCAGCAGTTTAGGGACAGGGGGCGTCCACGAGCAGTACTTC.

The table lists this clonotype with a few counts. This chain links TRBV7-6 with TRBJ2-1; unclear D gene. This CDR3 has 15 amino acids. In germline, CDR1 is SGHVS, CDR2 FNYEAQ. The germline V and J ends were trimmed by 0 bases and 0 bases, with 6 bases remaining between them. This CDR3 reads CASSLALNSYNEQFF. The CDR3, as DNA: TGTGCCAGCAGCTTAGCACTAAACTCCTACAATGAGCAGTTCTTC.

The chain is built from TRBV7-9 and TRBJ2-7; D may be TRBD1 (6 bases). Germline CDR1 is SEHNR and CDR2 is FQNEAQ (reference sequence). CDR3 length: 14 amino acids. V dropped 7 bases and J dropped 2 bases, with 15 bases sitting between them. The DNA for the CDR3 is TGTGCCAGCACTAACGGACAGCCAACCTACGAGCAGTACTTC. Protein sequence: CASTNGQPTYEQYF.

The chain links TRBV5-8 to TRBJ1-2; weak D call: TRBD1 (6 bases). Deletions cut 6 bases from V and 8 bases from J, with 17 bases between. Germline lookup yields CDR1 SGHTS and CDR2 YDEGEE. The CDR3 runs to 13 residues. CDR3 region: CASTIDRLRGYTF. As DNA, the CDR3 is TGTGCCAGCACCATAGACAGGCTCCGGGGCTACACCTTC.

This clonotype has more than one count but fewer than ten. The chain links TRBV6-4 to TRBJ2-1; 7 bases fit TRBD2. The CDR3 runs to 15 residues. J was trimmed by 3 bases and V by 2 bases; bases with no gene match: 4. Germline V gives CDR1 MRHNA, CDR2 SNTAGT. The CDR3 region has the DNA TGTGCCAGCAGTGACGTGGGGGGGGACTACAATGAGCAGTTCTTC. It is translated as CASSDVGGDYNEQFF.

As regards this clonotype: No conserved phenylalanine or tryptophan ends this CDR3, so it is likely a read error. The chain combines TRBV7-8 with TRBJ2-1; D is possibly TRBD1 or TRBD2 (5 bases each). Trimming took 5 bases from V and 10 from J, leaving 18 bases between them. Germline CDR1 is SGHVS and CDR2 is FQNEAQ. The CDR3 extends over 14 amino acids. The CDR3 nucleotides read TGTGCCAGCAGCCGAGAGAGGGAAAGGGGCGAGCAGTTCCTC. Protein: CASSRERERGEQFL.

The V and J genes are TRBV10-3 and TRBJ2-1, with 10 nucleotides matching TRBD2. Trimming at V came to 8 bases and at J to 6 bases, leaving 10 bases not matched to a gene. The CDR3 extends over 15 amino acids. Germline CDR1 ENHRY, CDR2 SYGVKD. The CDR3 coding sequence is TGTGCCATCGGGCCCGGGACTAGCGCGATCAATGAGCAGTTCTTC. This gives the protein CAIGPGTSAINEQFF.

This clonotype has ten or more counts. Just one base apart from a much larger clone, this may be a read error. V usage is TRBV20-1 and J usage is TRBJ2-7; 7 nucleotides agree with TRBD2. The CDR3 length is 12 residues. Trimming removed 1 base from V and 8 bases from J; junction bases left unmatched: 5. CDR1 DFQATT and CDR2 SNEGSKA come from the germline V gene (reference sequence). CDR3 in amino acids: CSARADGRQQYF. The CDR3 DNA reads as TGCAGTGCTAGAGCCGACGGGAGGCAGCAGTACTTC.

This clonotype occurred many times. The chain carries TRBV19 and TRBJ2-3; TRBD2 might be the D (6 bases). Between the trimmed V and J ends, which lost 2 bases and 5 bases, there was a span of 14 bases. The germline V gene encodes CDR1 LNHDA and CDR2 SQIVND (reference sequence). The CDR3 contains 15 residues. This chain's CDR3 is CASSIRDGLRDTQYF. CDR3 sequence (DNA): TGTGCCAGTAGTATACGAGACGGACTAAGAGATACGCAGTATTTT.

V is TRBV28 and J is TRBJ1-5; no clear D gene. The CDR3 sequence is 17 residues long. Trimming cost V 6 bases and J 0 bases, with 18 bases left between them. CDR1 is MDHEN and CDR2 is SYDVKM in the germline V gene. CDR3 coding DNA: TGTGCCAGCAGCCGAAGCGGGATGCGGGATAGCAATCAGCCCCAGCATTTT. This translates into CASSRSGMRDSNQPQHF.

This chain links TRBV29-1 with TRBJ1-1; 7 nucleotides match TRBD1. Germline V gene lookup returns CDR1 SQVTM and CDR2 ANQGSEA. The V gene end was trimmed by 5 bases and the J gene end by 5 bases; junction bases not matched to a gene: 5. The CDR3 runs 12 residues. The CDR3 is CSVLTGETEAFF. The CDR3 DNA reads TGCAGCGTTCTAACAGGGGAGACTGAAGCTTTCTTT.

This clonotype appeared a single time. The conserved final phenylalanine or tryptophan is absent from the CDR3, which likely points to a read error. This chain uses TRBV20-1 with TRBJ2-3; tentative D call: TRBD2 (7 bases). The germline V gene has CDR1 DFQATT and CDR2 SNEGSKA (reference sequence). The CDR3 sequence is 14 residues long. V dropped 1 base and J dropped 3 bases, with 11 bases sitting between them. The CDR3 loop reads CSARGGGATDTQYS. For the CDR3, the DNA is TGCAGTGCTAGAGGAGGGGGGGCAACAGATACGCAGTATTCT.

CDR3 protein: CSARQGLEPQHF. The CDR3 nucleotides are TGCAGTGCTAGGCAGGGCCTGGAGCCCCAGCATTTT. The chain uses TRBV20-1 and TRBJ1-5, with D tentatively TRBD1 (5 bases). V lost 3 bases and J 8 bases, leaving 11 bases between the germline ends. Germline CDR1 DFQATT, CDR2 SNEGSKA (reference sequence). This CDR3 spans 12 amino acids.